The rows below give T cell receptor beta chains drawn from one sample of a study of Ad26.COV2.S vaccination and SARS-CoV-2 variants. Only in-frame clones appear in the TCRdb table, and some are missing; sequencing was by immunoSEQ multiplex PCR. The sample includes about 680,000 clones, roughly nine tenths of them seen just once. The sample consisted of peripheral blood, taken in a trial of Ad26.COV2.S vaccine versus placebo. The receptor source for this set is a person between 18 and 65 years old who received the Ad26.COV2.S COVID-19 vaccine or a placebo. CDR3s include the opening cysteine and the closing phenylalanine or tryptophan. A D gene is named only where the DNA matches it firmly. The size of a clone is reported for some rows only, either as once, few or many, or as a class for expanded clones.

size	D	V	J	DNA	CDR3
.	.	TRBV4-2	TRBJ1-4	TGTGCCAGCAGCCAAGTAATAGGGGGTCAGGGCGGTGAAAAACTGTTTTTT	CASSQVIGGQGGEKLFF
.	TRBD1	TRBV18	TRBJ2-6	TGTGCCAGCTCATGGGACAGGGCTCCCGGGGCCAACGTCCTGACTTTC	CASSWDRAPGANVLTF
.	.	TRBV18	TRBJ1-6	TGTGCCAGCTCACCAACGGGACTTAATTTTTCACCCCTCCACTTT	CASSPTGLNFSPLHF
.	TRBD1	TRBV10-3	TRBJ1-2	TGTGCCATCAGTGAGGGAGGGGGCGGACCCTATGGCTACACCTTC	CAISEGGGGPYGYTF
.	TRBD2	TRBV6-4	TRBJ2-2	TGTGCCAGCAGGAGGGACTTCGGGGGGACCGGGGAGCTGTTTTTT	CASRRDFGGTGELFF
.	.	TRBV3-1/TRBV3-2	TRBJ2-7	TGTGCCAGCAGCCAAGGTGTAGGGGGCTACGAGCAGTACTTC	CASSQGVGGYEQYF
once	TRBD2	TRBV4-3	TRBJ2-2	TGCGCCAGCAGCCAAAGTGTTGCGGGGGCGAACACCGGGGAGCTGTTTTTT	CASSQSVAGANTGELFF
.	.	TRBV19	TRBJ1-2	TGTGCCAGTAGGCAGGGCGTGGGGGCTGGCTACACCTTC	CASRQGVGAGYTF
.	.	TRBV19	TRBJ2-4	TGTGCCAGTAGTAGCCTTCACCCTCGACAGGCCCTAGCCAAAAACATTCAGTACTTC	CASSSLHPRQALAKNIQYF
.	.	TRBV6-5	TRBJ2-5	TGTGCCAGCAGTACCGAGTTAGGGTTTCCCCAGTACTTC	CASSTELGFPQYF
.	.	TRBV5-4	TRBJ1-5	TGTGCCAGCAGCTTGGGACCGGGGGGCCAGCCCCAGCATTTT	CASSLGPGGQPQHF
.	.	TRBV3-1/TRBV3-2	TRBJ2-7	TGTGCCAGCAGCTACCCAGGGGACGAGCAGTACTTC	CASSYPGDEQYF
.	.	TRBV5-4	TRBJ2-3	TGTGCCAGCAGCTTGCGGGTGGACATCACCACAGATACGCAGTATTTT	CASSLRVDITTDTQYF
once	TRBD1	TRBV6-2/TRBV6-3	TRBJ2-1	TGTGCCAGCAGTTACTCCGGACAGGGGGCCTACAATGAGCAGTTCTTC	CASSYSGQGAYNEQFF
once	TRBD2	TRBV5-1	TRBJ2-2	TGCGCCAGCAGCTTGTTATTAGCGGGGTTCATCGCGAACACCGGGGAGCTGTTTTTT	CASSLLLAGFIANTGELFF
.	TRBD2	TRBV5-6	TRBJ2-3	TGTGCCAGCAGCTTGGTAGCGGGAGGGTGGGATACGCAGTATTTT	CASSLVAGGWDTQYF
.	TRBD1	TRBV18	TRBJ2-7	TGTGCCAGCTCACAAGACAGGGGGCCGACCGAGCAGTACTTC	CASSQDRGPTEQYF
once	.	TRBV19	TRBJ1-2	TGTGCCAGTAGCTCTGGTCATAACTATGGCTACACCTTC	CASSSGHNYGYTF
.	TRBD2	TRBV5-1	TRBJ2-2	TGCGCCAGCAGCTTGGAACTAGCGGGAGGCGTCGGGGAGCTGTTTTTT	CASSLELAGGVGELFF
.	.	TRBV6-2/TRBV6-3	TRBJ2-5	TGTGCCAGCAGTTACTCGATACGGGAGACCCAGTACTTC	CASSYSIRETQYF
once	.	TRBV9	TRBJ2-2	TGTGCCAGCAGCGTAGGGGCTCAGGGGTACTTCACCGGGGAGCTGTTTTTT	CASSVGAQGYFTGELFF
.	.	TRBV10-2	TRBJ1-1	TGCGCCAGCAGTGAGTTTCAGGATCAAGCTTTCTTT	CASSEFQDQAFF
.	TRBD1	TRBV3-1/TRBV3-2	TRBJ1-4	TGTGCCAGCAGCCAAGTGGGCAGGGGGCCCACTAATGAAAAACTGTTTTTT	CASSQVGRGPTNEKLFF
.	TRBD2	TRBV29-1	TRBJ2-3	TGCAGCGTGAGCGGGGGACGCACAGATACGCAGTATTTT	CSVSGGRTDTQYF
.	.	TRBV7-6	TRBJ2-3	TGTGCCAGCAGCTCAGGGCCCGATACGCAGTATTTT	CASSSGPDTQYF
.	.	TRBV7-3	TRBJ2-5	TGTGCCAGCAGCTTAGTCGGGGGGCCACAAGAGACCCAGTACTTC	CASSLVGGPQETQYF
once	.	TRBV6-6	TRBJ2-1	TGTGCCAGCAGTCCCGGCAAGGCCCAGGGTTTTCACAATGAGCAGTTCTTC	CASSPGKAQGFHNEQFF
once	.	TRBV10-3	TRBJ1-1	TGTGCCATCAGTGAGAGGGGCACTGAAGCTTTCTTT	CAISERGTEAFF
.	.	TRBV2	TRBJ2-5	TGTGCCAGCAGTGTTAGACAAGAGACCCAGTACTTC	CASSVRQETQYF
.	.	TRBV6-5	TRBJ2-7	TGTGCCAGCAGTTACTACAGGTCCTACGAGCAGTACTTC	CASSYYRSYEQYF
.	.	TRBV30	TRBJ2-7	TGTGCCTGGTCCAAGAGCTACGAGCAGTACTTC	CAWSKSYEQYF
.	.	TRBV18	TRBJ2-3	TGTGCCAGCTCACCCATTCGGGGGCCCGTCTTAGATACGCAGTATTTT	CASSPIRGPVLDTQYF
few	.	TRBV6-5	TRBJ1-2	TGTGCCAGCAGTACGGTGGGTGGAGGTGGCTACACCTTC	CASSTVGGGGYTF
few	TRBD1	TRBV5-8	TRBJ2-2	TGTGCCAGCAGATTCCAGTCCGGGACAGCTAACACCGGGGAGCTGTTTTTT	CASRFQSGTANTGELFF
.	TRBD1	TRBV5-4	TRBJ2-3	TGTGCCAGCAGCTCAAGAGGACAGGGTGACACAGATACGCAGTATTTT	CASSSRGQGDTDTQYF
.	.	TRBV7-9	TRBJ1-2	TGTGCCAGCAGCTTAGGTTCGGCGGATACTAACTATGGCTACACCTTC	CASSLGSADTNYGYTF
.	.	TRBV18	TRBJ2-2	TGTGCCAGCTCACCACCGGGCCTCCCCCGGACCGGGGAGCTGTTTTTT	CASSPPGLPRTGELFF
.	TRBD2	TRBV11-2	TRBJ2-1	TGTGCCAGCAGCTTAAGACTAGCCCCCTACAATGAGCAGTTCTTC	CASSLRLAPYNEQFF
.	.	TRBV4-3	TRBJ2-2	TGCGCCAGCAGCCCTGGACAGATTCTAACCGGGGAGCTGTTTTTT	CASSPGQILTGELFF
.	.	TRBV6-2/TRBV6-3	TRBJ2-7	TGTGCCAGCAGTTTAAGGAGCTCCTACGAGCAGTACTTC	CASSLRSSYEQYF
few	TRBD1	TRBV19	TRBJ1-2	TGTGCCAGTAGTATCGACAGGGGATTCTATGGCTACACCTTC	CASSIDRGFYGYTF
few	.	TRBV7-8	TRBJ2-1	TGTGCCAGCACCCTCGACCTTGGCCGGGTGCAGTTCTTC	CASTLDLGRVQFF
.	.	TRBV6-5	TRBJ1-5	TGTGCCAGCAGTAACACCCCGGGACACAGCCAGCCCCAGCATTTT	CASSNTPGHSQPQHF
once	.	TRBV23-1	TRBJ1-2	TGCGCCAGCAGTCAGGGGGCGGGGAATGGGGATGGCTACACCTTC	CASSQGAGNGDGYTF
.	TRBD1	TRBV6-5	TRBJ1-5	TGTGCCAGCAGTTCCGGACAGGGCCCCAGCAATCAGCCCCAGCATTTT	CASSSGQGPSNQPQHF
.	TRBD1	TRBV18	TRBJ1-2	TGTGCCAGCTCACCACTGGGACAGGGCAACTATGGCTACACCTTC	CASSPLGQGNYGYTF
.	.	TRBV3-1/TRBV3-2	TRBJ2-7	TGTGCCAGCAGCCAACGGGGGGCGGGCGAGCAGTACTTC	CASSQRGAGEQYF
.	.	TRBV6-5	TRBJ1-2	TGTGCCAGCGGGGGGGGGTACTATGGCTACACCTTC	CASGGGYYGYTF
.	.	TRBV5-6	TRBJ1-5	TGTGCCAGCAGCCGGGCCCCCAGTCAGCCCCAGCATTTT	CASSRAPSQPQHF
.	TRBD1	TRBV5-3	TRBJ2-3	TGTGCCAGAAGCTTGGGACAGGGGCGAACAGATACGCAGTATTTT	CARSLGQGRTDTQYF
.	TRBD2	TRBV6-2/TRBV6-3	TRBJ2-3	TGTGCCAGCAGTTCCGCTAGCGGGGGAGGGACAGATACGCAGTATTTT	CASSSASGGGTDTQYF